This TCR beta chain emerged from a study of blood T cell repertoires in COVID-19. Study-wide background: PBMCs, B-cell-depleted T cells, or T cells provided the cDNA or gDNA that made up the material.

Living in under 30 US areas, the participants were between roughly 18 and 89 years of age. As processed by the authors: Quantification of nucleated cells was approximated via reference gene primer amplification. Measured with immunoSEQ multiplex PCR; TCRdb has only the in-frame clones, and not every one. D and trimming come from the DNA, and the V and J calls and clone size come from that table. The table shows around 200,000 clones, with around 86% occurring only once. This clone has a single count. Sample: PBMCs or T cells enriched from blood (not recorded which). The TCR comes from a woman aged 40 to 50 with acute COVID-19.

This CDR3 is CASSLRSTDTQYF. As DNA, the CDR3 is TGTGCCAGCAGCCTTAGAAGCACAGATACGCAGTATTTT. This chain joins TRBV9 and TRBJ2-3; D is unresolved. V was pared by 4 bases and J by 0 bases, with 6 bases between. The CDR3 is made up of 13 amino acids. CDR1 is SGDLS, CDR2 YYNGEE, per germline.